The rows below give T cell receptor beta chains drawn from one sample of a study of T cells expressing NK-cell markers. TCRdb reprocessed the 5' RACE reads and keeps a single row for each CDR3 protein, giving no DNA. Its table lists fewer than 550,000 distinct CDR3 sequences. The source material was blood T cells: a sorted CD56 or NKG2C T cell subset, CD4+ or CD8+ T cells, or bulk PBMC T cells (not recorded which). These receptors all come from a woman aged 50 to 60 in good health. The CDR3 runs from the conserved cysteine through the conserved F or W.

v_call	j_call	cdr3_aa
TRBV29-1	TRBJ2-5	CSVGGESGRAQETQYF
TRBV6-2/TRBV6-3	TRBJ1-1	CASSPPGRVEAFF
TRBV11-2	TRBJ1-6	CASSLGGWNSPLHF
TRBV3-1	TRBJ2-1	CASSSAGNAYNEQFF
TRBV20-1	TRBJ2-7	CSASGTSGYEQYF
TRBV5-1	TRBJ2-7	CASSLVPSRYEQYF
TRBV7-8	TRBJ2-7	CASSLAAQAYEQYF
TRBV5-1	TRBJ2-7	CASSSPAISEQYF
TRBV5-6	TRBJ2-4	CASSWRDPLNIQYF
TRBV5-6	TRBJ1-6	CASSLFRLSSGSSYNSPLHF
TRBV29-1	TRBJ1-1	CSTLSGQAPFEAFF
TRBV25-1	TRBJ1-2	CASSGLDRYGYTF
TRBV20-1	TRBJ2-5	CSARDRLGSGRKETQYF
TRBV5-1	TRBJ2-7	CASSFRREVAYEQYF
TRBV11-2	TRBJ2-1	CASSLDPQGAGDEQFF
TRBV18	TRBJ2-1	CASSPLQGEYNEQFF
TRBV27	TRBJ2-6	CASGTTLRTSGANVLTF
TRBV20-1	TRBJ2-2	CSASGRAGGTGELFF
TRBV7-2	TRBJ1-4	CASSRASAVGGEKLFF
TRBV7-6	TRBJ2-1	CASSLVPNSYNEQFF
TRBV5-1	TRBJ2-1	CASRPGYNEQFF
TRBV5-1	TRBJ2-1	CASSLNGGRANEQFF
TRBV21-1	TRBJ2-2	CASSKGGRRDTGELFF
TRBV20-1	TRBJ2-7	CSARGGQGGYEQYF
TRBV27	TRBJ2-7	CASSLRASGNYEQYF
TRBV19	TRBJ2-5	CASSPDGRTETQYF
TRBV7-9	TRBJ1-4	CASSSGEGKLFF
TRBV29-1	TRBJ2-1	CSVDQRIHNEQFF
TRBV15	TRBJ1-5	CATSSGGQGDNQPQHF
TRBV20-1	TRBJ2-1	CSADRDMNGPEQFF
TRBV12-3/TRBV12-4	TRBJ2-3	CASSFGTAITDTQYF
TRBV20-1	TRBJ2-1	CSAPNRLAGGNEQFF
TRBV20-1	TRBJ2-7	CSAGGQVREQYF
TRBV7-2	TRBJ1-3	CASSPSRVGNTIYF
TRBV4-1	TRBJ1-1	CASRPDTLNTEAFF
TRBV19	TRBJ1-4	CATAQLNEKLFF
TRBV5-5	TRBJ2-7	CASSLGTRGRDYEQYF
TRBV5-5	TRBJ2-1	CASSLEGPGGEQFF
TRBV27	TRBJ2-7	CASSARGLRYEQYF
TRBV12-3/TRBV12-4	TRBJ2-3	CASSFLRGDTQYF